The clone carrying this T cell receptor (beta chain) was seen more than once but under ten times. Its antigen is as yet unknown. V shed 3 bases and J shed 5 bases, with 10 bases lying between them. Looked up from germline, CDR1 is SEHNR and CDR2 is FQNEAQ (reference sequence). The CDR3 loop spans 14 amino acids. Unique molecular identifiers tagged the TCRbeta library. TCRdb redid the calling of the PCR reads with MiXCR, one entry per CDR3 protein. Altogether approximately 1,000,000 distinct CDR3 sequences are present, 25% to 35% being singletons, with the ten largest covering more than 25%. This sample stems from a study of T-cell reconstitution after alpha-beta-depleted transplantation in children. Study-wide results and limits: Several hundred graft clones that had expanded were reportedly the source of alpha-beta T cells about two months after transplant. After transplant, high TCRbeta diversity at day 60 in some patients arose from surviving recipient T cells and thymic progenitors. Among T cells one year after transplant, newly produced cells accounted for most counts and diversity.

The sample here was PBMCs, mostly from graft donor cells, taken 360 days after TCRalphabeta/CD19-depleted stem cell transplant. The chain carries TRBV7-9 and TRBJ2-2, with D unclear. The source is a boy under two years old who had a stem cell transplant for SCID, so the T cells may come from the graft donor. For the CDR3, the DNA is TGTGCCAGCAGCTTTGTTGCATGGACCGGGGAGCTGTTTTTT. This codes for CASSFVAWTGELFF.